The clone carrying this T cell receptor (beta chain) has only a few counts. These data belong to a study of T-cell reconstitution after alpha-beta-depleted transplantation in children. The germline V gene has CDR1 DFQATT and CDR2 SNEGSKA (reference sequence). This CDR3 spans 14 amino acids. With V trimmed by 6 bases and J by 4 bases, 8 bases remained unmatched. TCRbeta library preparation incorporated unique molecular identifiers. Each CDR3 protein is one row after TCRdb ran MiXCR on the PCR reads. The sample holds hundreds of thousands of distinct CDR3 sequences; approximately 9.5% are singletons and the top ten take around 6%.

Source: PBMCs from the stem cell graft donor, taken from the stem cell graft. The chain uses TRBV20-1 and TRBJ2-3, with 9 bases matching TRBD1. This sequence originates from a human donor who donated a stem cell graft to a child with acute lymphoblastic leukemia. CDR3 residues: CSASPGQGADTQYF. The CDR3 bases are TGCAGTGCCAGTCCGGGACAGGGCGCAGATACGCAGTATTTT.